The rows below give T cell receptor beta chains drawn from one sample of a study of blood T cells in healthy people across ages. TCRdb passed the 5' RACE reads through MiXCR, listing each CDR3 protein once. The sample lists approximately 2,000,000 distinct CDR3 sequences, about 39% occurring once. What was sequenced was blood. These receptors were collected from a human donor in good health. The CDR3 runs from the conserved cysteine through the conserved F or W. A row's size may be missing; if present it is once, few, many or a size class.

size,V,J,CDR3
few,TRBV11-2,TRBJ2-1,CASSLIGTSGASEQFF
few,TRBV9,TRBJ1-1,CASSVGGSPREAFF
few,TRBV4-1,TRBJ1-1,CASSQEGLRRRGRNTEAFF
.,TRBV4-3,TRBJ2-5,CASSQEPRGETQYF
.,TRBV28,TRBJ2-3,CASSLPKFPTDTQYF
.,TRBV29-1,TRBJ1-4,CSVTTVGEKLFF
.,TRBV7-9,.,CASSLRRGAGEQYF
.,TRBV29-1,TRBJ1-1,CSVNPGNLNTEAFF
.,TRBV10-3,TRBJ1-6,CAISEFPDREGSPLHF
few,TRBV3-1,TRBJ2-3,CASSQSSGEPFTDTQYF
many,TRBV4-3,TRBJ2-7,CASSQGRIAGYEQYF
few,TRBV5-1,TRBJ2-5,CPSSVQGARGLETQYF
few,TRBV29-1,TRBJ2-5,CSVGGPRETQYF
few,TRBV25-1,TRBJ2-3,CASGPGVARDTQYF
.,TRBV7-2,TRBJ1-3,CASSLRTGFGNTIYF
.,TRBV27,TRBJ1-1,CASSLRTDIRNTEAFF
.,TRBV12-3/TRBV12-4,TRBJ2-3,CASSSTIAGSTDTQYF
.,TRBV7-2,TRBJ2-7,CASSSQTGWSYEQYF
.,TRBV27,TRBJ2-2,CASSLMVGNTGELFF
.,TRBV5-1,TRBJ1-2,CASGPGQAGYGYTF
.,TRBV5-1,TRBJ2-5,CASSEGTGEETQYF
few,TRBV6-2/TRBV6-3,TRBJ2-1,CASSYSDQKYNEQFF
.,TRBV15,TRBJ2-2,CATSRGGRGYIGELFF
few,TRBV7-2,TRBJ1-4,CASSLGPGTATNEKLFF
once,TRBV6-5,TRBJ2-1,CASRLGASYNEQFF
.,TRBV4-2,TRBJ2-1,CASSQEIRMAGASLEQFF
many,TRBV7-9,TRBJ2-1,CASSLDGGDEQFF
few,TRBV9,TRBJ2-1,CASSPQTPIYNEQFF
few,TRBV13,TRBJ1-1,CASSWGSQGAEAFF
.,TRBV20-1,.,CSAQEAEQYF
.,TRBV9,TRBJ1-1,CASSVVLFGGDTEAFF
.,TRBV15,TRBJ1-6,CATSRVKDSQNSPLHF
.,TRBV27,TRBJ2-1,CASRLSGGGAEQFF
.,TRBV10-3,TRBJ1-5,CAISEGRGGDGPQHF
few,TRBV7-2,TRBJ2-1,CASSSAPGLAGNEQFF
few,TRBV29-1,TRBJ2-3,CSVGSPGDTQYF
many,TRBV7-9,TRBJ1-6,CASSGIAGEGAPLHF
.,TRBV20-1,TRBJ2-3,CSVGLAATDTQYF
.,TRBV6-5,TRBJ2-3,CASSPLPAGVTDTQYF
.,TRBV5-1,TRBJ1-1,CASSLQVSTEAFF
.,TRBV11-2,TRBJ2-7,CASSPPLLRMEQYF
.,TRBV2,TRBJ2-5,CASSEGISRRETQYF
.,TRBV20-1,TRBJ2-5,CSARDWGTQYF
.,TRBV28,TRBJ2-1,CASSLLLANIYNEQFF
.,TRBV24-1,TRBJ2-7,CATSLAGYEQYF
.,TRBV20-1,TRBJ1-6,CSARDDSLWDSPLHF
.,TRBV5-1,TRBJ2-2,CASSLGYTNTGELFF
.,TRBV5-8,TRBJ1-6,CASSPRTGDSSYNSPLHF
.,TRBV11-3,TRBJ1-5,CASSLIKGPNQPQHF
.,TRBV7-2,TRBJ1-5,CASSHGFNQPQHF
.,TRBV5-5,TRBJ1-1,CASSRGTGGFRTEAFF
few,TRBV29-1,TRBJ1-2,CSAASPGSGVNGYTF
.,TRBV12-3/TRBV12-4,TRBJ1-2,CASSMGGAYGYTF
few,TRBV27,TRBJ2-5,CASSREGTQYF
many,TRBV12-3/TRBV12-4,TRBJ2-1,CASSRDRGDNEQFF
once,TRBV7-9,TRBJ1-6,CASSAQGLGGSPLHF
few,TRBV7-9,TRBJ2-7,CANSGRGVINNEQYF
.,TRBV30,TRBJ1-5,CAWDRGSNQPQHF
.,TRBV5-4,TRBJ1-1,CASSLARAGGEAFF